The clone carrying this T cell receptor (beta chain) was counted a few times. Its antigen is as yet unknown. Trimming took off 3 bases at V and 0 bases at J, with 7 bases between the two ends. Germline V lookup: CDR1 SGHRS, CDR2 YFSETQ. The CDR3 loop spans 15 amino acids. The entirety of the isolated RNA underwent reverse transcription, so expressed TCRB transcripts were sequenced. The data were produced by immunoSEQ multiplex PCR, yet TCRdb's version contains in-frame clones alone and is incomplete. The sample consists of some 200,000 clones, approximately 16% of them appearing once. These data come from a study of beta chain features in type 1 diabetes. Study background: Cell yields, age and gender were similar between patients and healthy donors.

Study results and limitations: TCRB CDR3s were moderately but significantly shorter in Type 1 diabetes patients in all four CD4+ subsets.

The J gene is TRBJ2-6, the V gene TRBV5-1; tentatively, D is TRBD1 (6 bases). The receptor's source is a man aged 25-40 years with type 1 diabetes. Sequenced material: naive CD4+ T cells from blood. The CDR3 DNA is TGCGCCAGCAGCTCGGACAGCTCTGGGGCCAACGTCCTGACTTTC. This encodes CASSSDSSGANVLTF.